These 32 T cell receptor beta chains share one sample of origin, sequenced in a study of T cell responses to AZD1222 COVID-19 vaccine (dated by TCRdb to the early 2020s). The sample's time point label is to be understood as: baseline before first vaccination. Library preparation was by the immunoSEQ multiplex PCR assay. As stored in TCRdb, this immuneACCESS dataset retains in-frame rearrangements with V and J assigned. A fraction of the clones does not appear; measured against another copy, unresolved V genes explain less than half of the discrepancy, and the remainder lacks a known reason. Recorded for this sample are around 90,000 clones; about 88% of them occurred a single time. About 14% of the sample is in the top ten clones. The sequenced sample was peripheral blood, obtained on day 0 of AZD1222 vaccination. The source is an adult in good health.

As DNA, the CDR3 is TGTGCCAGTAGTATCGAGGGAACTTCTGGAAACACCATATATTTT. Amino acid sequence: CASSIEGTSGNTIYF. The chain combines TRBV19 with TRBJ1-3; D uncertain. This CDR3 is built from 15 residues. Trimming left V 3 bases short and J 1 base short, with 10 bases between. In germline, CDR1 is LNHDA, CDR2 SQIVND (reference sequence).

The CDR3 bases are TGTGCCAGCTCGAGGCAGGCCCTGAACACTGAAGCTTTCTTT. This sequence encodes CASSRQALNTEAFF. The chain links TRBV27 to TRBJ1-1; D is uncertain. Per the germline V gene, CDR1 is MNHEY and CDR2 is SMNVEV (reference sequence). The CDR3 is 14 residues long. Trimming left V 8 bases short and J 0 bases short, with 13 bases between.

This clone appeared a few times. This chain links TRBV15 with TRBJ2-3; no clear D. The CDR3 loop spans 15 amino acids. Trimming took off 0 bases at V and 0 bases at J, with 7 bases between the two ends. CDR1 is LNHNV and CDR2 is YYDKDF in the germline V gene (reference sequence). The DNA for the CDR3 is TGTGCCACCAGCAGAGACCCCGCTAGCACAGATACGCAGTATTTT. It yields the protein CATSRDPASTDTQYF.

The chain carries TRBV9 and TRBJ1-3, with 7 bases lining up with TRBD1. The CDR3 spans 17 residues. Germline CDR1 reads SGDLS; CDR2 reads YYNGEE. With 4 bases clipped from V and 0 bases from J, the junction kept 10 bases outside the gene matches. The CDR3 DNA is TGTGCCAGCAGCCCCCGGGACAGCGACCACTCTGGAAACACCATATATTTT. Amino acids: CASSPRDSDHSGNTIYF.

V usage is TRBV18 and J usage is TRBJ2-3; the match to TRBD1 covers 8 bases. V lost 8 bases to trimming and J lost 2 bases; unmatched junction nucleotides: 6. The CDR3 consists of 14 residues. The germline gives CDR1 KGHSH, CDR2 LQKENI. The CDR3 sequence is CASGDRGHTDTQYF. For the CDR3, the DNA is TGTGCCAGCGGCGACAGGGGACACACAGATACGCAGTATTTT.

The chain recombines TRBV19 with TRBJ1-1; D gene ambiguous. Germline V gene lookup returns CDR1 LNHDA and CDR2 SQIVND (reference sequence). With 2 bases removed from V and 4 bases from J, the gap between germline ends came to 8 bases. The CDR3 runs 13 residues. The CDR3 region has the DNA TGTGCCAGTAGTATAAGATATGTCACTGAAGCTTTCTTT. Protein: CASSIRYVTEAFF.

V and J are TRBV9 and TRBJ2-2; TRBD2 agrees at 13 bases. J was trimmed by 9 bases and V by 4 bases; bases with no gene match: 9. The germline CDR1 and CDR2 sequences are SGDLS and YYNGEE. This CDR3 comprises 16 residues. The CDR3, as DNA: TGTGCCAGCAGCCACCGGACTAGCGGGGGTCCCTGGGAGCTGTTTTTT. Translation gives CASSHRTSGGPWELFF.

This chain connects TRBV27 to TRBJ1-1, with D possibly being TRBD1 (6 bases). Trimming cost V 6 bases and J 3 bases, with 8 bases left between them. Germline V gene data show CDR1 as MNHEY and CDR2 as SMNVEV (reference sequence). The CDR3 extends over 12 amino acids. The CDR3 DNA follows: TGTGCCAGCAGCACAGGGTACACTGAAGCTTTCTTT. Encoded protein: CASSTGYTEAFF.

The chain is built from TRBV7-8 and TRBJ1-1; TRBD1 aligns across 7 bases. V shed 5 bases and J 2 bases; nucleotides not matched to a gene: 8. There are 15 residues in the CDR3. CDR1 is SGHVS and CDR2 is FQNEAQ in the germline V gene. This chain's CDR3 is CASSLSTGPNTEAFF. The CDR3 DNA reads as TGTGCCAGCAGCCTATCGACAGGGCCTAACACTGAAGCTTTCTTT.

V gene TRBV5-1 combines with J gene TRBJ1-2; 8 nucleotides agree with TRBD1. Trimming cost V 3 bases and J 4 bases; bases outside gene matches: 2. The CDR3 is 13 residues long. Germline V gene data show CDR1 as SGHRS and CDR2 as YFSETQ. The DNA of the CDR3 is TGCGCCAGCAGCTCCGACAGGGGCTATGGCTACACCTTC. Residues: CASSSDRGYGYTF.

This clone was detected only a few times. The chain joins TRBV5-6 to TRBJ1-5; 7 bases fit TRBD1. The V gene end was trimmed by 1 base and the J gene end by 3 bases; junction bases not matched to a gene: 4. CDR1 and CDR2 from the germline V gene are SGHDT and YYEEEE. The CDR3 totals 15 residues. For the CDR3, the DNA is TGTGCCAGCAGCTTGAATACAGGGGACAATCAGCCCCAGCATTTT. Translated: CASSLNTGDNQPQHF. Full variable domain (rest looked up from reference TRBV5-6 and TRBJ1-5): DAGVTQSPTHLIKTRGQQVTLRCSPKSGHDTVSWYQQALGQGPQFIFQYYEEEERQRGNFPDRFSGHQFPNYSSELNVNALLLGDSALYLCASSLNTGDNQPQHFGDGTRLSIL.

The CDR3 DNA reads as TGTGCCAGTAGTATAGCTAGCGGTACCTACAATGAGCAGTTCTTC. Its translation: CASSIASGTYNEQFF. This chain connects TRBV19 to TRBJ2-1; 7 nucleotides align to TRBD2. Germline-derived CDR1 and CDR2 are LNHDA and SQIVND (reference sequence). The CDR3 totals 15 residues. The V gene end was trimmed by 1 base and the J gene end by 2 bases; junction bases not matched to a gene: 2.

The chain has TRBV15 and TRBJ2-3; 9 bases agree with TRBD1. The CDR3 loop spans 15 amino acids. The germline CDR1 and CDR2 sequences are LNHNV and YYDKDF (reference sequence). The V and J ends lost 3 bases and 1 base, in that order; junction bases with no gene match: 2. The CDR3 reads CATSSRQGGTDTQYF. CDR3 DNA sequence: TGTGCCACCAGCAGTAGACAGGGGGGCACAGATACGCAGTATTTT. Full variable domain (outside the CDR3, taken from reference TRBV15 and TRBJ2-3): DAMVIQNPRYQVTQFGKPVTLSCSQTLNHNVMYWYQQKSSQAPKLLFHYYDKDFNNEADTPDNFQSRRPNTSFCFLDIRSPGLGDTAMYLCATSSRQGGTDTQYFGPGTRLTVL.

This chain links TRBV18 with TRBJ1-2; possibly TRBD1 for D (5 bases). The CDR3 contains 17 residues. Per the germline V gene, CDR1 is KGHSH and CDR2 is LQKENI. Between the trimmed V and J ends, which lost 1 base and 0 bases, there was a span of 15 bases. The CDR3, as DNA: TGTGCCAGCTCACCACTATCCGGGGGGAAAGCTAACTATGGCTACACCTTC. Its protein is CASSPLSGGKANYGYTF.

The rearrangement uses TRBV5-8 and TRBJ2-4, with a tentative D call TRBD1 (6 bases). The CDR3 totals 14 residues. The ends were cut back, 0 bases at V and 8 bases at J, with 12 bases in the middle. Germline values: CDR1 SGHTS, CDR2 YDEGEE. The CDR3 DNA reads TGTGCCAGCAGCTTGGTAGGGGGTGTGGACATTCAGTACTTC. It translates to CASSLVGGVDIQYF.

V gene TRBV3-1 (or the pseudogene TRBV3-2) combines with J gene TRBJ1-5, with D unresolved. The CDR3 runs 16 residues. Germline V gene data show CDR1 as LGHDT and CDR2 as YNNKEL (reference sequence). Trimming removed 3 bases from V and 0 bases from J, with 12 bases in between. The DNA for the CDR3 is TGTGCCAGCAGCCACCCAGCTACTTATAGCAATCAGCCCCAGCATTTT. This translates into CASSHPATYSNQPQHF.

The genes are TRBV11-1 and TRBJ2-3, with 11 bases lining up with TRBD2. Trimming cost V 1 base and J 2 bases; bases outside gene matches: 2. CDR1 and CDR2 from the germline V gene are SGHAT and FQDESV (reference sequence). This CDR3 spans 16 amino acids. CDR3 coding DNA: TGTGCCAGCAGCTTAGGACTAGCGGGGAACACAGATACGCAGTATTTT. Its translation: CASSLGLAGNTDTQYF.

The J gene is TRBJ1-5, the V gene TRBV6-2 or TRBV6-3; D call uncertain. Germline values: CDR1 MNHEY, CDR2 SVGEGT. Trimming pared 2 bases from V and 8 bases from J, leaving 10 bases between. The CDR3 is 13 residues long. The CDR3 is CASSYQEAEPQHF. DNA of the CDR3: TGTGCCAGCAGTTACCAGGAAGCGGAGCCCCAGCATTTT.

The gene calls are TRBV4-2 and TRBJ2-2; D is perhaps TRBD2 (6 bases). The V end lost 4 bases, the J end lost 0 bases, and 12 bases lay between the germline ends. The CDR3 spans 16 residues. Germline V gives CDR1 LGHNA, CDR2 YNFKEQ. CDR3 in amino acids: CASSRRDGPNTGELFF. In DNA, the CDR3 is TGTGCCAGCAGCCGGAGGGACGGACCGAACACCGGGGAGCTGTTTTTT.

CDR3 bases: TGCAGCGTTAGGGGTTCGGGCAGGGGGAACACTGAAGCTTTCTTT. This gives the protein CSVRGSGRGNTEAFF. The chain carries TRBV29-1 and TRBJ1-1, with a weak D call TRBD1 (6 bases). The V end lost 5 bases, the J end lost 1 base, and 17 bases lay between the germline ends. The CDR3 contains 15 residues. Germline CDR1 reads SQVTM; CDR2 reads ANQGSEA.

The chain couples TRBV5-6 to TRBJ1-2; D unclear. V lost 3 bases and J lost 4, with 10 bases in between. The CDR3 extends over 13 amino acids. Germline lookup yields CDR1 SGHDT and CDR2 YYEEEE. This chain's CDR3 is CASSYTEIYGYTF. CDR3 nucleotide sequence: TGTGCCAGCAGCTACACAGAGATCTATGGCTACACCTTC.

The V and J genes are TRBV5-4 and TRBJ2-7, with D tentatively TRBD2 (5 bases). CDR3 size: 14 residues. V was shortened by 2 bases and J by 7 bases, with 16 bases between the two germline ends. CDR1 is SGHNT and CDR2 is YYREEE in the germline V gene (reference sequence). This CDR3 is CASSFPGPTREQYF. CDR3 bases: TGTGCCAGCAGCTTTCCGGGCCCAACTAGGGAGCAGTACTTC. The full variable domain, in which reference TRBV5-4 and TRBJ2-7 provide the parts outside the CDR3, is ETGVTQSPTHLIKTRGQQVTLRCSSQSGHNTVSWYQQALGQGPQFIFQYYREEENGRGNFPPRFSGLQFPNYSSELNVNALELDDSALYLCASSFPGPTREQYFGPGTRLTVT.

As DNA, the CDR3 is TGTGCCAGCAGCCTACCGCCGGGCTTTCCCTCCTACGAGCAGTACTTC. This translates into CASSLPPGFPSYEQYF. The chain uses TRBV3-1 (or the pseudogene TRBV3-2) and TRBJ2-7; D is undetermined. This CDR3 region has 16 residues. Germline CDR1 is LGHDT and CDR2 is YNNKEL (reference sequence). V lost 4 bases, J lost 0 bases, and 16 bases lay in between.

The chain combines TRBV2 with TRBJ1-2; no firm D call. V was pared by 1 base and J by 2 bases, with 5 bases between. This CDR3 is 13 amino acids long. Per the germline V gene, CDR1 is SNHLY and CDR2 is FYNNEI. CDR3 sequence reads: CASSEGMNYGYTF. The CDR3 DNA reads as TGTGCCAGCAGTGAAGGGATGAACTATGGCTACACCTTC.

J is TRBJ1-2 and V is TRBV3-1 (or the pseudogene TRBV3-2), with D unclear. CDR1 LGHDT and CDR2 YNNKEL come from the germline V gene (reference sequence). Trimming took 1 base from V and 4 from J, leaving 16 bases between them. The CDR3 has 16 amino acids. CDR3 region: CASSQVRTPLFYGYTF. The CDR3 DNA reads TGTGCCAGCAGCCAAGTCAGAACACCCCTCTTCTATGGCTACACCTTC.

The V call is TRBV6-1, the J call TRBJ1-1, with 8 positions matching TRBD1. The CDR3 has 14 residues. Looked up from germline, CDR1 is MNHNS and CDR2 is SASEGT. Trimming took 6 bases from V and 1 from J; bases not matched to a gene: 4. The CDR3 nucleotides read TGTGCCAGCAGCATTCAGGGGGCGAACACTGAAGCTTTCTTT. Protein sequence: CASSIQGANTEAFF.

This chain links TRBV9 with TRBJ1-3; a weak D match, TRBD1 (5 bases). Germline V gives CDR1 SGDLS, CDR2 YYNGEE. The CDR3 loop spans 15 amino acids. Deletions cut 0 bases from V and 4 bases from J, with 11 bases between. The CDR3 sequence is CASSVDGGTGNTIYF. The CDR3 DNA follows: TGTGCCAGCAGCGTAGATGGGGGTACGGGAAACACCATATATTTT.

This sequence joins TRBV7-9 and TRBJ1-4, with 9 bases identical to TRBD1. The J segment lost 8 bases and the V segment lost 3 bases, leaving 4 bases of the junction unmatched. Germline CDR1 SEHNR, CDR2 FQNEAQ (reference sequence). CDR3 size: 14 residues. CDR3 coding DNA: TGTGCCAGCAGCTTCGGGACAGGGCGGGAAAAACTGTTTTTT. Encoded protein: CASSFGTGREKLFF.

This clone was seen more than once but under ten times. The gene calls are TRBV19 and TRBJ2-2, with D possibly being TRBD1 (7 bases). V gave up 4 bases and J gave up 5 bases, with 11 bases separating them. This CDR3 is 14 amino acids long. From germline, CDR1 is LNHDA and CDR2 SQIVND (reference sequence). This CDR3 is CASSTTGRTGELFF. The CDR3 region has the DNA TGTGCCAGTAGTACGACAGGGAGGACCGGGGAGCTGTTTTTT.

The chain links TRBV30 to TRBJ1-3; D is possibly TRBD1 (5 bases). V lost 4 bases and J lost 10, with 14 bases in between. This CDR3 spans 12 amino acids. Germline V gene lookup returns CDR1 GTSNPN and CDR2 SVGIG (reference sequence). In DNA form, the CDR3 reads TGTGCCTGGAACCTCGGGACTTTTACCATATATTTT. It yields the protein CAWNLGTFTIYF.

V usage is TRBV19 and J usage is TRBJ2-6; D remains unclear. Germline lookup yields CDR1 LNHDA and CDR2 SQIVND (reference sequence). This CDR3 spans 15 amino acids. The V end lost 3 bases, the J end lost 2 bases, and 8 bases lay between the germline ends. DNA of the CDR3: TGTGCCAGTAGTATTGACGGGCCTGGGGCCAACGTCCTGACTTTC. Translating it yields CASSIDGPGANVLTF.

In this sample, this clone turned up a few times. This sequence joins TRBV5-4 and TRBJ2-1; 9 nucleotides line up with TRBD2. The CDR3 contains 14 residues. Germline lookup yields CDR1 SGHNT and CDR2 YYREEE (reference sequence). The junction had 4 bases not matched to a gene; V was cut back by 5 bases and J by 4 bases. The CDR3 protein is CASRQRGAYNEQFF. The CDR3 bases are TGTGCCAGCAGACAGCGGGGGGCTTACAATGAGCAGTTCTTC.